Listed below are T cell receptor beta chains from one sample, sequenced in a study of blood T cell repertoires in COVID-19. Clones were sequenced by immunoSEQ multiplex PCR, and TCRdb holds only the in-frame ones, with some missing. The data show 60,000 to 75,000 clones, around 90% seen once. Sequenced: peripheral blood. Receptor source: a human donor in a cohort sampled during active COVID-19. Both conserved end residues are part of each CDR3. Fields, in order: V gene, clone size, J gene, D gene, CDR3 protein, CDR3 DNA. D genes are given only for firm matches. Not every row has a clone size; where given, it reads once, few, many or a size class.

V gene: TRBV7-9
clone size: -
J gene: TRBJ1-1
D gene: -
CDR3 protein: CASSLRAENTEAFF
CDR3 DNA: TGTGCCAGCAGCTTACGTGCAGAAAACACTGAAGCTTTCTTT

V gene: TRBV4-1
clone size: -
J gene: TRBJ2-2
D gene: TRBD1
CDR3 protein: CASSQERVRGQFIGTGELFF
CDR3 DNA: TGCGCCAGCAGCCAAGAGAGGGTCAGGGGGCAATTCATAGGGACCGGGGAGCTGTTTTTT

V gene: TRBV27
clone size: -
J gene: TRBJ1-2
D gene: -
CDR3 protein: CASRTGTGYGYTF
CDR3 DNA: TGTGCCAGCAGAACCGGGACTGGTTATGGCTACACCTTC

V gene: TRBV29-1
clone size: -
J gene: TRBJ2-2
D gene: TRBD1
CDR3 protein: CSVVWGQRTGELFF
CDR3 DNA: TGCAGCGTTGTTTGGGGACAGAGAACCGGGGAGCTGTTTTTT

V gene: TRBV12-3/TRBV12-4
clone size: once
J gene: TRBJ1-1
D gene: TRBD1
CDR3 protein: CASSTGGRSEAFF
CDR3 DNA: TGTGCCAGCAGTACAGGGGGCAGATCTGAAGCTTTCTTT

V gene: TRBV2
clone size: -
J gene: TRBJ2-3
D gene: TRBD1
CDR3 protein: CASSVWTGSTDTQYF
CDR3 DNA: TGTGCCAGCAGTGTTTGGACAGGGAGCACAGATACGCAGTATTTT

V gene: TRBV19
clone size: -
J gene: TRBJ2-7
D gene: -
CDR3 protein: CASSMGGGAYEQYF
CDR3 DNA: TGTGCCAGTAGTATGGGTGGAGGGGCCTACGAGCAGTACTTC

V gene: TRBV7-6
clone size: -
J gene: TRBJ2-3
D gene: -
CDR3 protein: CASSLNSGISVQYF
CDR3 DNA: TGTGCCAGCAGCCTGAACTCGGGGATTTCCGTGCAGTATTTT

V gene: TRBV29-1
clone size: -
J gene: TRBJ2-3
D gene: -
CDR3 protein: CSVEFPADTQYF
CDR3 DNA: TGCAGCGTTGAATTCCCTGCAGATACGCAGTATTTT

V gene: TRBV29-1
clone size: -
J gene: TRBJ1-4
D gene: -
CDR3 protein: CSVALNSREKLFF
CDR3 DNA: TGCAGCGTAGCTCTAAATTCCCGGGAAAAACTGTTTTTT

V gene: TRBV7-9
clone size: -
J gene: TRBJ2-5
D gene: -
CDR3 protein: CASSLLEETQYF
CDR3 DNA: TGTGCCAGCAGCTTACTAGAAGAGACCCAGTACTTC

V gene: TRBV11-3
clone size: -
J gene: TRBJ2-5
D gene: TRBD1
CDR3 protein: CASSRYGEGQVGLETQYF
CDR3 DNA: TGTGCCAGCAGCCGCTACGGGGAAGGACAGGTTGGGTTAGAGACCCAGTACTTC

V gene: TRBV6-5
clone size: once
J gene: TRBJ1-1
D gene: -
CDR3 protein: CASSYGGEGSTEAFF
CDR3 DNA: TGTGCCAGCAGTTACGGGGGGGAAGGAAGCACTGAAGCTTTCTTT

V gene: TRBV28
clone size: -
J gene: TRBJ2-7
D gene: -
CDR3 protein: CASRPPGRYEQYF
CDR3 DNA: TGTGCCAGCAGGCCGCCAGGGCGATACGAGCAGTACTTC

V gene: TRBV5-5
clone size: once
J gene: TRBJ2-7
D gene: TRBD2
CDR3 protein: CASSRTGTSSYEQYF
CDR3 DNA: TGTGCCAGCAGCCGGACCGGGACTAGCTCCTACGAGCAGTACTTC

V gene: TRBV10-3
clone size: -
J gene: TRBJ1-2
D gene: -
CDR3 protein: CAISAWDNGYTF
CDR3 DNA: TGTGCCATCAGTGCTTGGGACAATGGCTACACCTTC

V gene: TRBV9
clone size: -
J gene: TRBJ2-1
D gene: TRBD1
CDR3 protein: CASSFTSGQGAPNEQFF
CDR3 DNA: TGTGCCAGCAGCTTCACCTCGGGACAGGGGGCCCCTAATGAGCAGTTCTTC

V gene: TRBV11-3
clone size: -
J gene: TRBJ2-1
D gene: TRBD2
CDR3 protein: CASSLAGGSGYNEQFF
CDR3 DNA: TGTGCCAGCAGCTTAGCAGGCGGGAGCGGCTACAATGAGCAGTTCTTC

V gene: TRBV7-9
clone size: -
J gene: TRBJ2-1
D gene: TRBD1
CDR3 protein: CASSLVQTGTDEQFF
CDR3 DNA: TGTGCCAGCAGCTTAGTACAGACAGGGACCGATGAGCAGTTCTTC

V gene: TRBV21-1
clone size: -
J gene: TRBJ2-3
D gene: -
CDR3 protein: CASSKAAPTGGARTDTQYF
CDR3 DNA: TGTGCCAGCAGCAAAGCGGCCCCCACAGGGGGGGCGCGCACAGATACGCAGTATTTT